One and the same sample provided the 27 T cell receptor beta chains below, sequenced in a study of cytomegalovirus exposure and HLA in healthy donors. Measured with immunoSEQ multiplex PCR; TCRdb has only the in-frame clones, and not every one. The table includes fewer than 70,000 clones, approximately 96% detected once. The source material was PBMCs. The receptors come from a man aged 18 to 30 in good health and CMV-seronegative.

V is TRBV28 and J is TRBJ1-5; TRBD1 might be the D (5 bases). This CDR3 region has 16 residues. Trimming shortened V by 1 base and J by 2 bases, and 12 bases separated the two germline ends. CDR1 and CDR2 (germline): MDHEN, SYDVKM. The DNA of the CDR3 is TGTGCCAGCAGTTTATCGGCAGGGTACGGCAATCAGCCCCAGCATTTT. Translation gives CASSLSAGYGNQPQHF.

In regard to this clone: At the DNA level, this CDR3 is encoded by other sequences in the same sample as well. This chain joins TRBV28 and TRBJ2-7; D is ambiguous. Deletions cut 6 bases from V and 1 base from J, with 7 bases between. The germline V gene has CDR1 MDHEN and CDR2 SYDVKM. The CDR3 is 12 amino acids. The CDR3 loop reads CASSSTSYEQYF. CDR3 in DNA: TGTGCCAGCAGCAGTACATCCTACGAGCAGTACTTC.

This clone was observed once. In nucleotides, the CDR3 is TGTGCCAGCAGTATCCGTTCTACTGGCAATGAGCAGTTCTTC. It encodes CASSIRSTGNEQFF. The chain has TRBV11-1 and TRBJ2-1, with D uncertain. V lost 6 bases, J lost 6 bases, and 15 bases lay in between. Germline-derived CDR1 and CDR2 are SGHAT and FQDESV (reference sequence). The CDR3 runs 14 residues.

This rearrangement joins TRBV19 to TRBJ2-7; TRBD2 matches 8 bases. The germline CDR1 and CDR2 sequences are LNHDA and SQIVND (reference sequence). The CDR3 totals 14 residues. V lost 6 bases, J lost 1 base, and 5 bases stayed unmatched. CDR3 amino acids: CASSRGGASYEQYF. In nucleotides, the CDR3 is TGTGCCAGTAGCCGGGGGGGTGCGTCCTACGAGCAGTACTTC. Full variable domain (missing parts from reference TRBV19 and TRBJ2-7): DGGITQSPKYLFRKEGQNVTLSCEQNLNHDAMYWYRQDPGQGLRLIYYSQIVNDFQKGDIAEGYSVSREKKESFPLTVTSAQKNPTAFYLCASSRGGASYEQYFGPGTRLTVT.

The V gene is TRBV6-6, the J gene TRBJ1-2; 7 bases agree with TRBD1. Germline V gene lookup returns CDR1 MNHNY and CDR2 SVGAGI (reference sequence). J gave up 4 bases and V 6 bases, and 8 bases lay outside the gene matches. This CDR3 spans 14 amino acids. CDR3 sequence (DNA): TGTGCCAGCAGCACCACCCGGGACAGCTATGGCTACACCTTC. This codes for CASSTTRDSYGYTF.

The V and J genes are TRBV2 and TRBJ1-4; possibly TRBD1 for D (5 bases). The CDR3 runs to 15 residues. V lost 6 bases and J 5 bases, leaving 16 bases between the germline ends. Germline CDR1 reads SNHLY; CDR2 reads FYNNEI. The CDR3 here is CASREYWGSNEKLFF. The CDR3 bases are TGTGCCAGCAGGGAATATTGGGGCTCGAATGAAAAACTGTTTTTT.

The CDR3 protein is CASSLAGDYGYTF. For the CDR3, the DNA is TGTGCCAGCAGCTTAGCAGGGGATTATGGCTACACCTTC. The genes are TRBV7-9 and TRBJ1-2, with a weak D call TRBD1 (5 bases). Germline loops: CDR1 SEHNR, CDR2 FQNEAQ (reference sequence). Trimming removed 0 bases from V and 5 bases from J, with 7 bases in between. The CDR3 totals 13 residues.

The rearrangement links TRBV19 to TRBJ2-6; 7 bases agree with TRBD1. The CDR3 extends over 17 amino acids. V shed 3 bases and J 2 bases; nucleotides not matched to a gene: 7. Germline V CDR1 and CDR2: LNHDA, SQIVND (reference sequence). The CDR3 loop is CASSIPLDRAGANVLTF. CDR3 in DNA: TGTGCCAGTAGTATCCCCCTCGACAGGGCTGGGGCCAACGTCCTGACTTTC.

This chain joins TRBV28 and TRBJ2-3; perhaps TRBD2 as D (6 bases). Germline CDR1 and CDR2: MDHEN and SYDVKM. The length of the CDR3 is 13 residues. V lost 2 bases, J lost 10 bases, and 13 bases lay in between. CDR3 DNA sequence: TGTGCCAGCAGTTTAGACACGGGAGTATCGCAGTATTTT. Its protein product is CASSLDTGVSQYF.

Here the CDR3 reads CASSYSVNTEAFF. For the CDR3, the DNA is TGTGCCAGCAGTTATTCGGTGAACACTGAAGCTTTCTTT. The chain uses TRBV27 and TRBJ1-1, with D hard to call. CDR1 and CDR2 from the germline V gene are MNHEY and SMNVEV (reference sequence). V was shortened by 4 bases and J by 0 bases, with 6 bases between the two germline ends. This CDR3 comprises 13 residues.

This rearrangement joins TRBV9 to TRBJ2-7; perhaps TRBD1 as D (6 bases). This CDR3 comprises 14 residues. CDR1 SGDLS and CDR2 YYNGEE come from the germline V gene. V lost 0 bases and J 0 bases, leaving 7 bases between the germline ends. DNA of the CDR3: TGTGCCAGCAGCGTAGAGGACAGCTCCTACGAGCAGTACTTC. Residues: CASSVEDSSYEQYF. Full variable domain (remainder filled in from reference TRBV9 and TRBJ2-7): DSGVTQTPKHLITATGQRVTLRCSPRSGDLSVYWYQQSLDQGLQFLIQYYNGEERAKGNILERFSAQQFPDLHSELNLSSLELGDSALYFCASSVEDSSYEQYFGPGTRLTVT.

The V call is TRBV7-9, the J call TRBJ2-2, with D perhaps TRBD2 (5 bases). Germline CDR1 SEHNR, CDR2 FQNEAQ (reference sequence). The V gene lost 5 bases and the J gene lost 6 bases, with 22 bases spanning the gap. The CDR3 has 17 residues. CDR3 in amino acids: CASSPTVWEPRSGELFF. DNA for the CDR3: TGTGCCAGCAGCCCTACGGTCTGGGAGCCTCGCTCCGGGGAGCTGTTTTTT.

The V gene is TRBV28, the J gene TRBJ2-2; TRBD2 is a possible D gene (6 bases). CDR3 size: 18 residues. Trimming left V 4 bases short and J 3 bases short, with 21 bases between. The germline V gene encodes CDR1 MDHEN and CDR2 SYDVKM. This CDR3 is CASSSGGKRDSYTGELFF. DNA for the CDR3: TGTGCCAGCAGTTCAGGCGGAAAACGGGACTCTTACACCGGGGAGCTGTTTTTT.

V gene TRBV6-1 combines with J gene TRBJ2-3, with D possibly being TRBD1 (6 bases). The CDR3 runs 13 residues. The V gene lost 6 bases and the J gene lost 2 bases, with 9 bases spanning the gap. Germline V lookup: CDR1 MNHNS, CDR2 SASEGT. CDR3 DNA sequence: TGTGCCAGCAGACAGGGACCCACAGATACGCAGTATTTT. Its translation: CASRQGPTDTQYF.

The J gene is TRBJ1-1, the V gene TRBV27, with 9 bases identical to TRBD1. The length of the CDR3 is 12 residues. Germline V CDR1 and CDR2: MNHEY, SMNVEV (reference sequence). V lost 3 bases to trimming and J lost 7 bases; unmatched junction nucleotides: 0. The chain's CDR3 is CASSLTGGEAFF. Written as DNA, the CDR3 is TGTGCCAGCAGTTTGACAGGGGGTGAAGCTTTCTTT.

V gene TRBV28 combines with J gene TRBJ1-5, with 8 bases identical to TRBD1. From germline, CDR1 is MDHEN and CDR2 SYDVKM. The CDR3 sequence is 16 residues long. V was pared by 5 bases and J by 1 base, with 7 bases of the junction left unmatched. In DNA form, the CDR3 reads TGTGCCAGCAGTGACAACAGGGGGGAGAGCAATCAGCCCCAGCATTTT. It translates to CASSDNRGESNQPQHF.

V gene TRBV5-6 combines with J gene TRBJ1-3; 7 nucleotides line up with TRBD1. CDR3 length: 15 amino acids. Germline values: CDR1 SGHDT, CDR2 YYEEEE. Trimming took 2 bases from V and 7 from J; bases not matched to a gene: 9. CDR3 nucleotide sequence: TGTGCCAGCAGCTTCCAGGGGGTTGTTGGGAACACCATATATTTT. This gives the protein CASSFQGVVGNTIYF.

The J gene is TRBJ1-4, the V gene TRBV10-3; 8 bases match TRBD1. V dropped 3 bases and J dropped 7; count of bases not matched to a gene: 7. Germline lookup yields CDR1 ENHRY and CDR2 SYGVKD. This CDR3 has 15 amino acids. CDR3 bases: TGTGCCATCAGTGAAGACAGGGGATGGGGTGAAAAACTGTTTTTT. Translated: CAISEDRGWGEKLFF.

CDR3 sequence: CASSKTGMNTEAFF. CDR3 coding DNA: TGCGCCAGCTCAAAGACAGGGATGAACACTGAAGCTTTCTTT. The genes are TRBV5-1 and TRBJ1-1, with 7 nucleotides matching TRBD1. Germline V lookup: CDR1 SGHRS, CDR2 YFSETQ. V was pared by 7 bases and J by 0 bases, with 6 bases of the junction left unmatched. This CDR3 spans 14 amino acids.

The rearrangement links TRBV30 to TRBJ2-1; D gene uncertain. The CDR3 runs 11 residues. Germline V gene sequence: CDR1 GTSNPN, CDR2 SVGIG (reference sequence). V lost 0 bases, J lost 8 bases, and 5 bases lay in between. The CDR3 DNA reads as TGTGCCTGGAGTGTATCTGATGAGCAGTTCTTC. Protein sequence: CAWSVSDEQFF. The complete variable domain, with remaining parts taken from reference TRBV30 and TRBJ2-1, reads SQTIHQWPATLVQPVGSPLSLECTVEGTSNPNLYWYRQAAGRGLQLLFYSVGIGQISSEVPQNLSASRPQDRQFILSSKKLLLSDSGFYLCAWSVSDEQFFGPGTRLTVL.

The V and J genes are TRBV7-8 and TRBJ2-1, with 9 bases lining up with TRBD2. The V and J ends lost 4 bases and 3 bases, in that order; junction bases with no gene match: 16. Germline loops: CDR1 SGHVS, CDR2 FQNEAQ. The CDR3 loop spans 19 amino acids. CDR3 sequence reads: CASSSRGGRGPTHYNEQFF. CDR3 in DNA: TGTGCCAGCAGCTCCCGCGGCGGGAGGGGACCTACCCACTACAATGAGCAGTTCTTC.

This chain connects TRBV7-3 to TRBJ1-2; 8 bases fit TRBD1. J gave up 3 bases and V 4 bases, and 4 bases lay outside the gene matches. The CDR3 extends over 14 amino acids. Germline CDR1 is SGHTA and CDR2 is FQGTGA. CDR3 nucleotide sequence: TGTGCCAGCAGCTGGGGACAGGTGGACTATGGCTACACCTTC. Its translation is CASSWGQVDYGYTF.

This chain joins TRBV4-3 and TRBJ2-4; the match to TRBD1 covers 12 bases. The length of the CDR3 is 17 residues. Looked up from germline, CDR1 is LGHNA and CDR2 is YSLEER. With V trimmed by 0 bases and J by 5 bases, 5 bases remained unmatched. The CDR3 DNA reads as TGCGCCAGCAGCCAAGATTTGGGACAGGGGGCGCAAAACATTCAGTACTTC. Its protein is CASSQDLGQGAQNIQYF.

This clone occurred once. V and J are TRBV5-1 and TRBJ2-7, with D perhaps matching TRBD2 (6 bases). Between the trimmed V and J ends, which lost 0 bases and 2 bases, there was a span of 15 bases. The CDR3 has 16 amino acids. Per germline, CDR1 SGHRS and CDR2 YFSETQ. The CDR3 DNA is TGCGCCAGCAGCTTGGTTGGTAGCGGAAGAACCTACGAGCAGTACTTC. Protein product: CASSLVGSGRTYEQYF.

The chain has TRBV9 and TRBJ2-7; no clear D gene. Looked up from germline, CDR1 is SGDLS and CDR2 is YYNGEE. The CDR3 consists of 14 residues. Trimming stripped 3 bases from V and 0 bases from J, with 10 bases between. CDR3 in DNA: TGTGCCAGCAGCGCGCCGACAAGCTCCTACGAGCAGTACTTC. This gives the protein CASSAPTSSYEQYF.

The chain links TRBV27 to TRBJ1-1; D not certain. Deletions cut 2 bases from V and 1 base from J, with 11 bases between. CDR1 is MNHEY and CDR2 is SMNVEV in the germline V gene (reference sequence). CDR3 length: 15 residues. CDR3 nucleotide sequence: TGTGCCAGCAGTTTAACAGTACGTGCGAACACTGAAGCTTTCTTT. This translates into CASSLTVRANTEAFF.

V and J are TRBV6-5 and TRBJ2-6; no firm D call. Deletions cut 7 bases from V and 0 bases from J, with 7 bases between. Germline V gene data show CDR1 as MNHEY and CDR2 as SVGAGI. CDR3 length: 14 amino acids. The CDR3 DNA follows: TGTGCCAGCACTACGGTCTCTGGGGCCAACGTCCTGACTTTC. Translation: CASTTVSGANVLTF.